This T cell receptor (beta chain) was sequenced during a study of T cells expressing NK-cell markers. Study background: According to the study, TCR beta repertoires originated from sorted CD3+CD56+NKG2C+, CD3+CD56+NKG2C- and CD3+CD56-NKG2C+ T cells.

Comments on this clonotype: Its antigen is as yet unknown.

cDNA encoding TCR beta was synthesized via 5'RACE template switching incorporating UMIs. One entry per CDR3 protein, without DNA, is what TCRdb gives after re-calling the 5' RACE reads. This sample contains roughly 300,000 distinct CDR3 sequences. This CDR3 is built from 12 residues. The germline gives CDR1 DFQATT, CDR2 SNEGSKA (reference sequence). The study's findings and limits: Four donors' CD3+CD56-NKG2C+ cells were dominated by the same clonotypes. HCMV specificity was not established for the expanded NKG2C+ T cell clones.

Source material: blood T cells: a sorted CD56 or NKG2C T cell subset, CD4+ or CD8+ T cells, or bulk PBMC T cells (not recorded which). The sequence was collected from a woman aged 18 to 69 in good health. J is TRBJ2-3 and V is TRBV20-1. The CDR3 loop is CSVVENTDTQYF.